The next 7 T cell receptor beta chains were all read from a single sample in a study of blood T cells in healthy people across ages. PCR was performed a second time for 7 to 11 cycles using a sample-barcoded 5' primer and a J-beta primer mix. TCRdb ran MiXCR on the 5' RACE reads and lists one entry per CDR3 protein. The sample lists 1.5 million to 2 million distinct CDR3 sequences, less than 50% seen once, with over 2% in the top ten. Sequencing input: blood. The receptors here all came from a woman in her forties in good health.

This clonotype was seen a few times. Mismatch with germline at one junction end may stem from a read error. The chain has TRBV5-1 and TRBJ1-2; TRBD1 agrees at 8 bases. The germline gives CDR1 SGHRS, CDR2 YFSETQ. The CDR3 length is 15 residues. The CDR3 sequence is CASSLGQGGGYGYTF. The CDR3 DNA is TGTGCCAGCAGCTTAGGACAGGGCGGCGGCTATGGCTACACCTTC.

The V and J genes are TRBV9 and TRBJ2-7; 7 bases agree with TRBD2. Matching the DNA end better, TRBJ2-5 makes the J call doubtful. The V gene's germline CDR1 is SGDLS and CDR2 YYNGEE. This CDR3 has 14 amino acids. This CDR3 reads CASSDLSGEATQYF. The CDR3 DNA reads as TGTGCCAGCAGCGATTTAAGCGGGGAGGCGACCCAGTACTTC.

This chain connects TRBV4-3 to TRBJ1-4, with 9 bases lining up with TRBD1. In germline, CDR1 is LGHNA, CDR2 YSLEER. The CDR3 is 15 amino acids. The trim removed 4 bases at V and 4 bases at J, leaving 4 bases unmatched. CDR3 region: CASSPGQGGNEKLFF. The CDR3 DNA sequence: TGCGCCAGCAGCCCGGGACAGGGTGGTAATGAAAAACTGTTTTTT.

The gene calls are TRBV4-1 and TRBJ2-3; TRBD1 is a possible D gene (5 bases). Trimming took 0 bases from V and 4 from J, leaving 20 bases between them. The V gene's germline CDR1 is MGHRA and CDR2 YSYEKL. The CDR3 sequence is 18 residues long. CDR3 coding DNA: TGCGCCAGCAGCCAAGATTCATTTGACAGTTCTCCTGCAGATACGCAGTATTTT. Translation gives CASSQDSFDSSPADTQYF.

This clonotype came up a few times. This rearrangement joins TRBV20-1 to TRBJ1-2; 7 bases are a match to TRBD1. The CDR3 contains 16 residues. Germline lookup yields CDR1 DFQATT and CDR2 SNEGSKA (reference sequence). Trimming took 1 base from V and 0 from J; bases not matched to a gene: 8. CDR3 in DNA: TGCAGTGCTAGAGCCAGGGGGTCAGGGCCTAACTATGGCTACACCTTC. Translation gives CSARARGSGPNYGYTF.

Details on this clonotype: A read error may produce the germline difference seen at one junction end. The genes are TRBV28 and TRBJ2-7, with 10 bases fitting TRBD2. The germline V gene has CDR1 MDHEN and CDR2 SYDVKM. The CDR3 has 16 amino acids. DNA of the CDR3: TGTGCCAACAGTCCATCTAGCGGGGGCTCCTCCTACGAGCAGTACTTC. Translation gives CANSPSSGGSSYEQYF.

The V gene is TRBV21-1, the J gene TRBJ1-6. TRBV21-1 has pseudogene status. The CDR3 has 14 residues. CDR3 bases: TGTGCCAGCAGCACGCCGGACGGGAATTCACCCCTCCACTTT. This sequence encodes CASSTPDGNSPLHF.